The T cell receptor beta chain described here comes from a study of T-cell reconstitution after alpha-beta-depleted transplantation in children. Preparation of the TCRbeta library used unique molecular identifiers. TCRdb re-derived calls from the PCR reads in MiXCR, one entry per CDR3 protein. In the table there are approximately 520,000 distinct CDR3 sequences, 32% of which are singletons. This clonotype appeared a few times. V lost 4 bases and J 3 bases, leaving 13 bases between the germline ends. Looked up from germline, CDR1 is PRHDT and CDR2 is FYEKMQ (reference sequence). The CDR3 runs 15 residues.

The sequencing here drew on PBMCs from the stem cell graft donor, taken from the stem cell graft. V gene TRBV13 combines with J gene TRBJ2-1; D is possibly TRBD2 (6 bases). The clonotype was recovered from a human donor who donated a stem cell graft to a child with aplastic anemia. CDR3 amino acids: CASSSLGLHYNEQFF. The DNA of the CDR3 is TGTGCCAGCAGCTCCCTGGGACTCCACTACAATGAGCAGTTCTTC.